These 5 T cell receptor beta chains share one sample of origin, sequenced in a study of OX40 agonist ivuxolimab in advanced cancers. TCRdb keeps only in-frame clones here, not all; method: immunoSEQ multiplex PCR. Of roughly 67,000 clones listed, about nine tenths are singletons. The starting material was CD4+ or CD8+ T cells sorted from blood, obtained in a trial of the OX40 agonist ivuxolimab. The receptor source for this set is an adult with an advanced solid tumor such as melanoma, head and neck, liver or kidney cancer.

The chain combines TRBV7-2 with TRBJ1-5, with a tentative D call TRBD1 (6 bases). This CDR3 has 16 residues. The ends were cut back, 2 bases at V and 1 base at J, with 12 bases in the middle. Germline V gene data show CDR1 as SGHTA and CDR2 as FQGNSA. CDR3 DNA sequence: TGTGCCAGCAGCTTATACGGGACAACAAGCAATCAGCCCCAGCATTTT. This codes for CASSLYGTTSNQPQHF.

The chain combines TRBV28 with TRBJ2-5; tentatively, D is TRBD1 or TRBD2 (5 bases each). Germline CDR1 MDHEN, CDR2 SYDVKM. The CDR3 consists of 15 residues. The germline V and J ends were trimmed by 7 bases and 2 bases, with 17 bases remaining between them. In DNA, the CDR3 is TGTGCCAGCACCAATCCGGGACGACTACAAGAGACCCAGTACTTC. Translating it yields CASTNPGRLQETQYF.

V gene TRBV4-3 combines with J gene TRBJ2-2, with 8 bases matching TRBD2. The V gene end was trimmed by 3 bases and the J gene end by 7 bases; junction bases not matched to a gene: 10. This CDR3 contains 16 residues. Germline-derived CDR1 and CDR2 are LGHNA and YSLEER. CDR3 nucleotides: TGCGCCAGCAGCCACGGGACGGGGGGGCTAGGCGGGGAGCTGTTTTTT. This sequence encodes CASSHGTGGLGGELFF.

The chain carries TRBV28 and TRBJ1-1; D ambiguous. CDR3 length: 13 amino acids. V lost 5 bases and J lost 2, with 9 bases in between. Per the germline V gene, CDR1 is MDHEN and CDR2 is SYDVKM. The CDR3: CASSRPHNTEAFF. The CDR3 DNA reads as TGTGCCAGCAGTCGGCCACATAACACTGAAGCTTTCTTT. Combining the CDR3 with reference TRBV28 and TRBJ1-1 gives the whole variable domain DVKVTQSSRYLVKRTGEKVFLECVQDMDHENMFWYRQDPGLGLRLIYFSYDVKMKEKGDIPEGYSVSREKKERFSLILESASTNQTSMYLCASSRPHNTEAFFGQGTRLTVV.

The gene calls are TRBV10-3 and TRBJ1-2, with a weak D call TRBD1 (5 bases). V was cut by 7 bases and J by 13 bases, with 28 bases left in between. CDR3 length equals 15 residues. Germline V gene sequence: CDR1 ENHRY, CDR2 SYGVKD. CDR3 in DNA: TGTGCCATCACCCCAAGTCAGGGAAGTCCGGGATCTGGCACCTTC. Encoded protein: CAITPSQGSPGSGTF.